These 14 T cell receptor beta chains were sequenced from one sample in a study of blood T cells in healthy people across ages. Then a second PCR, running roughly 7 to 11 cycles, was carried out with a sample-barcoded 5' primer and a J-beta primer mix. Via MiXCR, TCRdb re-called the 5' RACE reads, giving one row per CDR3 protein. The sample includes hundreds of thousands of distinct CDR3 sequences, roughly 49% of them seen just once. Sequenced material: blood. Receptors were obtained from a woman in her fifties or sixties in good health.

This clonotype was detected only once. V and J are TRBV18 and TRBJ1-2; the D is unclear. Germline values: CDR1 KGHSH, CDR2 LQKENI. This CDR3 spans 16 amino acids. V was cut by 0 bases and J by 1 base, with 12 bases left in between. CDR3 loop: CASSPPGRIDNYGYTF. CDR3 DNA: TGTGCCAGCTCACCACCAGGGAGGATAGATAACTATGGCTACACCTTC.

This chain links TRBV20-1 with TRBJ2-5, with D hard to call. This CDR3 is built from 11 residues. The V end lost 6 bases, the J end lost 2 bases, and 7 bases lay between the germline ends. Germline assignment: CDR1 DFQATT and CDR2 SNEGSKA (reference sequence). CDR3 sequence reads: CSAAEQETQYF. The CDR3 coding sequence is TGCAGTGCGGCGGAGCAAGAGACCCAGTACTTC.

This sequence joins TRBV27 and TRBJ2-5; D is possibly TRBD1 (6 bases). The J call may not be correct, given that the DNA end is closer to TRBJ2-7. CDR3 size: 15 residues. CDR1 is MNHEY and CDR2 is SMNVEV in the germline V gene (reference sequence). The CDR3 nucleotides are TGTGCCAGCAGTTCCGTGGCCAGGGGAACCTACGAGCAGTACTTC. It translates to CASSSVARGTYEQYF.

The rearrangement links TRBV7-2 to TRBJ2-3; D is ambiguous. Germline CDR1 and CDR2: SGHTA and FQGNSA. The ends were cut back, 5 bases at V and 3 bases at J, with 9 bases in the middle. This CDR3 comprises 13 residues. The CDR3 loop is CASSPLWTDTQYF. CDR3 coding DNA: TGTGCCAGCAGCCCATTGTGGACAGATACGCAGTATTTT. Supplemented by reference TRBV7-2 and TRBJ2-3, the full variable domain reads GAGVSQSPSNKVTEKGKDVELRCDPISGHTALYWYRQSLGQGLEFLIYFQGNSAPDKSGLPSDRFSAERTGGSVSTLTIQRTQQEDSAVYLCASSPLWTDTQYFGPGTRLTVL.

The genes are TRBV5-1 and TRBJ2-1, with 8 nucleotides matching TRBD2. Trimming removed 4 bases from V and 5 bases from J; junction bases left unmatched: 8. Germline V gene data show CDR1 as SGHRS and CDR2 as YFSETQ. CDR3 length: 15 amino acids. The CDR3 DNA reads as TGCGCCAGCAGCACCAGCGGGAGAGGGGACAATGAGCAGTTCTTC. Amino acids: CASSTSGRGDNEQFF.

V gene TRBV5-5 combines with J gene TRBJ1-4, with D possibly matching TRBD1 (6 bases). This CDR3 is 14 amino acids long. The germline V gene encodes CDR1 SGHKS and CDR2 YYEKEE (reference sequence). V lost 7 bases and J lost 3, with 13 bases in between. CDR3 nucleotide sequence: TGTGCCAGCTCCCGGGGACACTCTAATGAAAAACTGTTTTTT. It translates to CASSRGHSNEKLFF.

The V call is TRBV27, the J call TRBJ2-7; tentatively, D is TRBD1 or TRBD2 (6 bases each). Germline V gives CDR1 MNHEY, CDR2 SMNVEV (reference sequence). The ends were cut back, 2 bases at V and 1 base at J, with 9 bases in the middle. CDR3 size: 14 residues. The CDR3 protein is CASSLRGASYEQYF. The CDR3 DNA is TGTGCCAGCAGTTTAAGGGGGGCGTCCTACGAGCAGTACTTC.

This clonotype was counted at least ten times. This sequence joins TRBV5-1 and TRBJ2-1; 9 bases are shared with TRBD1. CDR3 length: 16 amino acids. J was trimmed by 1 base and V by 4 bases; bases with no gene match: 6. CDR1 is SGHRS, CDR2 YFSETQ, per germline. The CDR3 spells CASSQTGTGSYNEQFF. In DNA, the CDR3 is TGCGCCAGCAGCCAAACCGGGACAGGGTCCTACAATGAGCAGTTCTTC.

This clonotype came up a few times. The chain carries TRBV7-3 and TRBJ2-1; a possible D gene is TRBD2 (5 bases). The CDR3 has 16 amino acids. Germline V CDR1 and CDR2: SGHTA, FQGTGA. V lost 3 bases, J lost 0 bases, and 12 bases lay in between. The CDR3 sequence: CASSLAGEGSYNEQFF. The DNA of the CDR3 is TGTGCCAGCAGCTTGGCCGGGGAAGGCTCCTACAATGAGCAGTTCTTC.

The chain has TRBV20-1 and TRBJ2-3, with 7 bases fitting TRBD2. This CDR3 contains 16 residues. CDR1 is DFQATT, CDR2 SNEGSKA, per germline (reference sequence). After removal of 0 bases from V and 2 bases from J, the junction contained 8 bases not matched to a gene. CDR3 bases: TGCAGTGCTAGAGATCGCCAGCGGGACTTCACAGATACGCAGTATTTT. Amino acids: CSARDRQRDFTDTQYF.

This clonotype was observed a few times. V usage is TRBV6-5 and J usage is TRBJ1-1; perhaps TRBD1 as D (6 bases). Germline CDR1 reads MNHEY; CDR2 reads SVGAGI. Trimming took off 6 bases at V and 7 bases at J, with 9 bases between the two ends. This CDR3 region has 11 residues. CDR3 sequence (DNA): TGTGCCAGCAGATCGACAGGTGAAGCTTTCTTT. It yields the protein CASRSTGEAFF.

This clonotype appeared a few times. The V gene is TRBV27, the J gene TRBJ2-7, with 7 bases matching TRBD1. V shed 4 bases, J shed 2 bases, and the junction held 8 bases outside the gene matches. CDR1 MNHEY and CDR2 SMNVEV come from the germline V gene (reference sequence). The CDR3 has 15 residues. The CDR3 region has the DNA TGTGCCAGCAGTTGGAAGACAGGGAGTGCCTACGAGCAGTACTTC. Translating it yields CASSWKTGSAYEQYF.

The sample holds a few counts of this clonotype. CDR3 DNA: TGTGCCTGGACTAGTAACTCGCTCAATCAGCCCCAGCATTTT. Its translation is CAWTSNSLNQPQHF. The rearrangement links TRBV30 to TRBJ1-5; D call uncertain. Looked up from germline, CDR1 is GTSNPN and CDR2 is SVGIG (reference sequence). The V end lost 4 bases, the J end lost 3 bases, and 13 bases lay between the germline ends. The length of the CDR3 is 14 residues.

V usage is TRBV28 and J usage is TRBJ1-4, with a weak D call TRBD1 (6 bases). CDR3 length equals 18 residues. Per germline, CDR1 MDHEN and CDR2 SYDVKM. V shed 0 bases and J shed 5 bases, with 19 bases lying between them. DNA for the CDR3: TGTGCCAGCAGTTTATGGACAGGCCCCCGTTATACCAATGAAAAACTGTTTTTT. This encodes CASSLWTGPRYTNEKLFF.